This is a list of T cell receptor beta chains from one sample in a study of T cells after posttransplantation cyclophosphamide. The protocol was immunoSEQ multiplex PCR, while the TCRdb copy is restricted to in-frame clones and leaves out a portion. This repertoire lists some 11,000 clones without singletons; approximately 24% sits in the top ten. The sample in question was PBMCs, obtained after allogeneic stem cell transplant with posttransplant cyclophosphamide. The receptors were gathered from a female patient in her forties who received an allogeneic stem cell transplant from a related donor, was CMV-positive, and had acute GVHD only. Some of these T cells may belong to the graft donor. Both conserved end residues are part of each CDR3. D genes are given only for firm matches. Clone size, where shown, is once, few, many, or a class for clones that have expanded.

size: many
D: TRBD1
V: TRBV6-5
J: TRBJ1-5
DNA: TGTGCCAGCAGTTACTCCAGGGGGCTTGGTCAGCCCCAGCATTTT
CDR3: CASSYSRGLGQPQHF

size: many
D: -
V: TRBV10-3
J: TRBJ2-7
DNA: TGTGCCATCAGTGAAACCGGGAAAGGCGAGCAGTACTTC
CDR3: CAISETGKGEQYF

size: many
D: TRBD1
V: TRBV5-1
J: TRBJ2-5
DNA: TGCGCCAGCAGCTTGGCAGGGGGCGGGGAGACCCAGTACTTC
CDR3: CASSLAGGGETQYF

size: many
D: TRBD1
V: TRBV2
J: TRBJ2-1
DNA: TGTGCCAGCGTTTTTGGGACAGGGGTTCGCAATGAGCAGTTCTTC
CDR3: CASVFGTGVRNEQFF

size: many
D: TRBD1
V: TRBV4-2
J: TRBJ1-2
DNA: TGTGCCAGCAGCCTGACAGGGAAGGAGGCCTATGGCTACACCTTC
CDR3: CASSLTGKEAYGYTF

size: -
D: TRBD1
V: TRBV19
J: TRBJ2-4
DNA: TGTGCCAGTAGTAGGACAGGGCGAGTCCTAGCCAAAAACATTCAGTACTTC
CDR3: CASSRTGRVLAKNIQYF

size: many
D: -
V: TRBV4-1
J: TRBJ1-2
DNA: TGCGCCAGCAGCCAGGCGACAGGACTGGGCGGTAGCTATGGCTACACCTTC
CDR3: CASSQATGLGGSYGYTF

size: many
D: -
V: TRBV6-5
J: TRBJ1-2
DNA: TGTGCCAGCAGTTACTCGCGGGGCCGCAACTATGGCTACACCTTC
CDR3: CASSYSRGRNYGYTF

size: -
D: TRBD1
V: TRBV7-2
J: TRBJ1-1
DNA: TGTGCCAGCAGCTTTGGCAGGACAGGCGGTGGGGGAAAAGCTTTCTTT
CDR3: CASSFGRTGGGGKAFF

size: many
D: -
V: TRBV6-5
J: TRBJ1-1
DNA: TGTGCCAGCAGTTACGCCGGAGACCGGAGGACTGAAGCTTTCTTT
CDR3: CASSYAGDRRTEAFF